The text below deals with one T cell receptor beta chain. Its specificity is unknown. TCRdb analysed the 5' RACE reads with MiXCR anew, one entry per CDR3 protein. The table has 200,000 to 250,000 distinct CDR3 sequences, around an eighth seen once. Trimming took off 1 base at V and 2 bases at J, with 13 bases between the two ends. This CDR3 comprises 16 residues. Healthy Caucasians were all of the donors. This sample was included in a study of identical twins. Overall study results and limits: When twins shared out-of-frame alpha sequences, those sequences had excess low generation probability. Twins' surplus sharing was weaker for beta out-of-frame sequences.

Sample: memory (CD45RO+) T cells sorted from blood. The clonotype was recovered from a woman aged 18-29 years in good health. The chain is built from TRBV12-3 or TRBV12-4 and TRBJ2-3; no reliable D call. CDR3 sequence: CASSLGRSSFTDTQYF. The CDR3, as DNA: TGTGCCAGCAGTTTAGGCAGGAGTAGTTTCACAGATACGCAGTATTTT.